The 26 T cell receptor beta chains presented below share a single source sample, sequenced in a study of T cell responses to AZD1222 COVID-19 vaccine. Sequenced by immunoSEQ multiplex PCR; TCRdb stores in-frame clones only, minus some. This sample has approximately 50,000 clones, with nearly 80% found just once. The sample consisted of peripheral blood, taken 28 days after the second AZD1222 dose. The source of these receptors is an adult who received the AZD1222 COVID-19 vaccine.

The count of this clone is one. The CDR3 region is CASSLGHLEAFF. The CDR3, as DNA: TGTGCCAGCAGTTTAGGACACCTTGAAGCTTTCTTT. The chain recombines TRBV28 with TRBJ1-1; tentatively, D is TRBD1 (5 bases). Looked up from germline, CDR1 is MDHEN and CDR2 is SYDVKM. V was clipped by 2 bases and J by 7 bases, with 8 bases between them. This CDR3 comprises 12 residues.

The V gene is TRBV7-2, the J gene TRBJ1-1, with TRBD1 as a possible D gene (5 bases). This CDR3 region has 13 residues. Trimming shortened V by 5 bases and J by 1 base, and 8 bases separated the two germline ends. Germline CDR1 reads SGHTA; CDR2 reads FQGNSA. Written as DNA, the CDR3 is TGTGCCAGCAGCCCGGGACGGAACACTGAAGCTTTCTTT. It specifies CASSPGRNTEAFF.

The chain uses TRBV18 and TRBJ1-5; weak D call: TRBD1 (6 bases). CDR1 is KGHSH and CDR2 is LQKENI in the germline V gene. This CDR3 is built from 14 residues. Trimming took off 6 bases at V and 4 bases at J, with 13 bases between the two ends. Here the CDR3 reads CASSDYRDNQPQHF. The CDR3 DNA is TGTGCCAGCTCCGATTACAGGGATAATCAGCCCCAGCATTTT.

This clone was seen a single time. The CDR3 loop reads CASSLEGTGGRYEQYV. CDR3 coding DNA: TGCGCCAGCAGCTTGGAGGGGACAGGGGGCAGGTACGAGCAGTACGTC. This rearrangement joins TRBV5-1 to TRBJ2-7; 12 nucleotides agree with TRBD1. Germline V gene sequence: CDR1 SGHRS, CDR2 YFSETQ. The CDR3 contains 16 residues. Germline trimming cut 0 bases from V and 4 bases from J; bases unmatched to any gene: 5.

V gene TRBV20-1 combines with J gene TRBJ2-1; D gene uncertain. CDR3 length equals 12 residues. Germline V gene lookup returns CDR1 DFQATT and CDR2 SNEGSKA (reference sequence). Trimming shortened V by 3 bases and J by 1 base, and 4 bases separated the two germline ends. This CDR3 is CSASQSYNEQFF. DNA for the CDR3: TGCAGTGCTAGTCAGTCCTACAATGAGCAGTTCTTC.

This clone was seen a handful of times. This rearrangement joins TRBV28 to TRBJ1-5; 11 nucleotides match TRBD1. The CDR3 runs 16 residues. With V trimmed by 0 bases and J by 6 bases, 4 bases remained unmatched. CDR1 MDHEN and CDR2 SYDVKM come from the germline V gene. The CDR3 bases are TGTGCCAGCAGTTTATGGGACAGGGGGCTAGGTCAGCCCCAGCATTTT. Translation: CASSLWDRGLGQPQHF.

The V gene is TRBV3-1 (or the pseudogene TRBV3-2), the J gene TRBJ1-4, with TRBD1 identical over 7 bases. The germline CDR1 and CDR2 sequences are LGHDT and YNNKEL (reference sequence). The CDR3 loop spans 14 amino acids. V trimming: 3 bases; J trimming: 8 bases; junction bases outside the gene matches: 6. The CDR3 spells CASSHEGTDEKLFF. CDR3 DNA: TGTGCCAGCAGCCATGAGGGGACAGACGAAAAACTGTTTTTT.

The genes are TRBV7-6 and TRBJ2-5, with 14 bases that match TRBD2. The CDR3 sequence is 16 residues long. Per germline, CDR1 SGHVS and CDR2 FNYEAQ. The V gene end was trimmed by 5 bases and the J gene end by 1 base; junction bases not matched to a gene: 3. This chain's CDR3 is CASSRGLAGGQETQYF. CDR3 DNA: TGTGCCAGCAGCAGAGGACTAGCGGGAGGCCAAGAGACCCAGTACTTC.

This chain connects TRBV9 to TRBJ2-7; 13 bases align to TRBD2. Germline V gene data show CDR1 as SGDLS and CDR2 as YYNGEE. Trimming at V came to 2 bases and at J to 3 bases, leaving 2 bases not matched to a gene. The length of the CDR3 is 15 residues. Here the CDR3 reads CASSVGTSGNYEQYF. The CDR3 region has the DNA TGTGCCAGCAGCGTCGGGACTAGCGGGAACTACGAGCAGTACTTC.

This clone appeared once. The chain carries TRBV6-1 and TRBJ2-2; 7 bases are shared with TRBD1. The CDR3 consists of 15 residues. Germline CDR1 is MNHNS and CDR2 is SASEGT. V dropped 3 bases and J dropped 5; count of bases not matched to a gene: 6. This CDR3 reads CASSDPGQKTGELFF. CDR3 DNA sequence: TGTGCCAGCAGTGACCCGGGACAGAAAACCGGGGAGCTGTTTTTT.

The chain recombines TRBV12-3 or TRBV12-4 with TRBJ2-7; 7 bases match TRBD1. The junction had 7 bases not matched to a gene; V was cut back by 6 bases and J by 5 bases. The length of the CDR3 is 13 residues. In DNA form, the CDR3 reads TGTGCCAGCAGCAGACAGGGCGTCAACGAGCAGTACTTC. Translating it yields CASSRQGVNEQYF.

The chain's CDR3 is CASSRQGTSGQPQHF. DNA for the CDR3: TGTGCCAGTAGTAGGCAGGGAACCTCAGGCCAGCCCCAGCATTTT. The chain has TRBV19 and TRBJ1-5; a possible D gene is TRBD1 (5 bases). The germline CDR1 and CDR2 sequences are LNHDA and SQIVND (reference sequence). Trimming stripped 4 bases from V and 7 bases from J, with 17 bases between. The CDR3 loop spans 15 amino acids.

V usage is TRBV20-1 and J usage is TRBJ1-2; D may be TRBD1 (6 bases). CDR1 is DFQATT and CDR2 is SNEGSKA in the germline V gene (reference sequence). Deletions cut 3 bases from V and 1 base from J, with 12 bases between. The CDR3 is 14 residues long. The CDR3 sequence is CSASQPGVNYGYTF. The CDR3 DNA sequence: TGCAGTGCTAGTCAGCCAGGGGTTAACTATGGCTACACCTTC.

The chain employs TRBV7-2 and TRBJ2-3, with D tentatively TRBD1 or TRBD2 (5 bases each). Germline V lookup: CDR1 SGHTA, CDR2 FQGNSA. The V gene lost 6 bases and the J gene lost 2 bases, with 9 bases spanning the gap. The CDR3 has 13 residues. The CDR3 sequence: CASRGTVTDTQYF. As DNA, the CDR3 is TGTGCCAGCAGGGGGACGGTCACAGATACGCAGTATTTT.

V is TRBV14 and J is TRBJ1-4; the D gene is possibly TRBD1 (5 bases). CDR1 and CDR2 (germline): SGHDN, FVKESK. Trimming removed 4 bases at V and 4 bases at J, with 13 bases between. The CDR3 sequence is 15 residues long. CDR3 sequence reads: CASSRGSFSNEKLFF. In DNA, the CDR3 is TGTGCCAGCAGCCGGGGGAGCTTCAGTAATGAAAAACTGTTTTTT.

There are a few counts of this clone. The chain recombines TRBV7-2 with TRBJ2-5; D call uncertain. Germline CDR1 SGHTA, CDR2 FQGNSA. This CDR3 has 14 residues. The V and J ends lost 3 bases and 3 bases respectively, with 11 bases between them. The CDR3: CASSFSGHEETQYF. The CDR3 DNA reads TGTGCCAGCAGCTTTTCAGGTCACGAAGAGACCCAGTACTTC. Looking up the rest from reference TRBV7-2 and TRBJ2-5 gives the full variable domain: GAGVSQSPSNKVTEKGKDVELRCDPISGHTALYWYRQSLGQGLEFLIYFQGNSAPDKSGLPSDRFSAERTGGSVSTLTIQRTQQEDSAVYLCASSFSGHEETQYFGPGTRLLVL.

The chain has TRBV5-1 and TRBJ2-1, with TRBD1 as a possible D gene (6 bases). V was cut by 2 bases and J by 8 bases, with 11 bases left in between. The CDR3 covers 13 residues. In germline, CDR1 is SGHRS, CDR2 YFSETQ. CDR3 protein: CASSLVQGDEQFF. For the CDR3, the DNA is TGCGCCAGCAGCTTAGTACAGGGCGATGAGCAGTTCTTC.

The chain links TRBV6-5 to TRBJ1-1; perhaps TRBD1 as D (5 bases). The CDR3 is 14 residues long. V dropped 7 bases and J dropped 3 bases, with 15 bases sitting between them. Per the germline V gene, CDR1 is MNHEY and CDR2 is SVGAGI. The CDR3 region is CASIRAGWDTEAFF. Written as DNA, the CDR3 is TGTGCCAGCATCCGTGCAGGGTGGGACACTGAAGCTTTCTTT.

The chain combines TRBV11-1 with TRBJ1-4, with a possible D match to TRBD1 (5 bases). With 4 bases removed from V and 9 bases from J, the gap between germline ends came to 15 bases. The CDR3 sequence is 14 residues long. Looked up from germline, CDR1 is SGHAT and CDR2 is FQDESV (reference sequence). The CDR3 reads CASSSAGMPKKLFF. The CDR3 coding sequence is TGTGCCAGCAGCTCGGCAGGGATGCCTAAAAAACTGTTTTTT.

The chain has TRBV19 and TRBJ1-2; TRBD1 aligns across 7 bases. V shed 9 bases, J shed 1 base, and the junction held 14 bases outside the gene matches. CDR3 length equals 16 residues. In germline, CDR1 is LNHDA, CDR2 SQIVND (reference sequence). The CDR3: CASLRPGQPFNYGYTF. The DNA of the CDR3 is TGTGCCAGCCTCCGCCCGGGACAGCCGTTTAACTATGGCTACACCTTC.

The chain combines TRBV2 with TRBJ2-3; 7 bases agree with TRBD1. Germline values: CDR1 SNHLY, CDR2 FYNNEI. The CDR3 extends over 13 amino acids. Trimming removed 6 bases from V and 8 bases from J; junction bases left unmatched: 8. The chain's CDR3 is CASSEGQLGTQYF. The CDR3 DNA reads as TGTGCCAGCAGCGAGGGACAGCTGGGTACGCAGTATTTT.

CDR3 sequence reads: CASSAAGQSGTEAFF. The CDR3 DNA reads TGTGCCAGCAGCGCCGCCGGGCAGAGCGGCACTGAAGCTTTCTTT. The V gene is TRBV7-9, the J gene TRBJ1-1; D call uncertain. Germline values: CDR1 SEHNR, CDR2 FQNEAQ (reference sequence). This CDR3 is 15 amino acids long. V was shortened by 5 bases and J by 4 bases, with 17 bases between the two germline ends.

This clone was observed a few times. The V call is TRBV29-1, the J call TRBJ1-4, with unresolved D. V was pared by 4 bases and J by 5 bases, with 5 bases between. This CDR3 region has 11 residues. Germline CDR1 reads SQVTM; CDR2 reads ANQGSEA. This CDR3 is CSVVGNEKLFF. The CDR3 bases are TGCAGCGTTGTCGGAAATGAAAAACTGTTTTTT.

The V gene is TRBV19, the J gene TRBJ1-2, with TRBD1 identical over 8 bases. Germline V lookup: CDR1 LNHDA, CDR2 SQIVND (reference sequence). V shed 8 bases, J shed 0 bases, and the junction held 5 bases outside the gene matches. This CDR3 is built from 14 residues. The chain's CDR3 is CASYGQGPNYGYTF. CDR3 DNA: TGTGCCAGTTACGGACAGGGCCCTAACTATGGCTACACCTTC. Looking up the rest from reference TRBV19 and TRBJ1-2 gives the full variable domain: DGGITQSPKYLFRKEGQNVTLSCEQNLNHDAMYWYRQDPGQGLRLIYYSQIVNDFQKGDIAEGYSVSREKKESFPLTVTSAQKNPTAFYLCASYGQGPNYGYTFGSGTRLTVV.

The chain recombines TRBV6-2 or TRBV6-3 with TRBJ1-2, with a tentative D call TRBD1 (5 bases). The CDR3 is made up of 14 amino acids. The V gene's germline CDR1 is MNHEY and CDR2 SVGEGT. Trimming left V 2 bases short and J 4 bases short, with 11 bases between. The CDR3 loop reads CASSYDKGSYGYTF. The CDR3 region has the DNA TGTGCCAGCAGTTACGACAAGGGGAGCTATGGCTACACCTTC.

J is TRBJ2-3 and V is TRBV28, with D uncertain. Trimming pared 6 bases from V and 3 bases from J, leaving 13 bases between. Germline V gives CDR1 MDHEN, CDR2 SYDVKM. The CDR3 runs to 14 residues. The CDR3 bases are TGTGCCAGCAGGCCAATTGGCAATACAGATACGCAGTATTTT. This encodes CASRPIGNTDTQYF.